These 24 T cell receptor beta chains came from one sample sequenced in a study of blood T cell repertoires in COVID-19. Repertoires were generated with immunoSEQ multiplex PCR, while TCRdb's copy carries only in-frame clones and drops some. The data show some 28,000 clones, 75% to 90% seen once. Sample: peripheral blood. The receptors were gathered from a man in his sixties with acute or convalescent COVID-19.

This sequence joins TRBV18 and TRBJ2-7; 7 bases map to TRBD1. Unmatched junction bases numbered 3, after V lost 2 bases and J lost 2 bases. The length of the CDR3 is 14 residues. CDR1 KGHSH and CDR2 LQKENI come from the germline V gene. CDR3 loop: CASSPGDRPYEQYF. The CDR3 bases are TGTGCCAGCTCACCAGGGGACAGACCCTACGAGCAGTACTTC.

This clone is a singleton in its sample. The rearrangement joins TRBV11-2 to TRBJ1-4; the match to TRBD1 covers 8 bases. The CDR3 contains 14 residues. Germline CDR1 and CDR2: SGHAT and FQNNGV. The V gene end was trimmed by 5 bases and the J gene end by 6 bases; junction bases not matched to a gene: 5. The CDR3 reads CASSLQGADEKLFF. CDR3 in DNA: TGTGCCAGCAGCCTCCAGGGGGCGGATGAAAAACTGTTTTTT.

This chain joins TRBV27 and TRBJ1-1; D possibly corresponds to TRBD1 (5 bases). Germline values: CDR1 MNHEY, CDR2 SMNVEV (reference sequence). Trimming stripped 3 bases from V and 6 bases from J, with 14 bases between. The CDR3 has 14 residues. Here the CDR3 reads CASSLVGGVAEAFF. CDR3 bases: TGTGCCAGCAGTTTGGTGGGGGGAGTGGCTGAAGCTTTCTTT.

V is TRBV7-9 and J is TRBJ1-4; TRBD1 is a possible D gene (6 bases). The CDR3 runs to 16 residues. The V gene lost 1 base and the J gene lost 7 bases, with 16 bases spanning the gap. Germline V gene sequence: CDR1 SEHNR, CDR2 FQNEAQ (reference sequence). CDR3 region: CASSLGDTGKFEKLFF. In nucleotides, the CDR3 is TGTGCCAGCAGCTTAGGGGACACCGGGAAGTTTGAAAAACTGTTTTTT.

As to this clone: The junction and the germline gene differ at one end; a read error may be behind it. CDR3 protein: CASSTSDREVKSDF. The CDR3 DNA reads as TGTGCCAGCAGCACATCGGACAGGGAGGTTAAGTCGGACTTT. The chain combines TRBV7-9 with TRBJ1-1, with 8 positions matching TRBD1. Germline V gene sequence: CDR1 SEHNR, CDR2 FQNEAQ (reference sequence). The CDR3 is 14 residues long.

This clone was seen once. V usage is TRBV5-6 and J usage is TRBJ2-2; D gene ambiguous. The CDR3 has 13 amino acids. Trimming pared 2 bases from V and 0 bases from J, leaving 2 bases between. Germline CDR1 is SGHDT and CDR2 is YYEEEE. In DNA form, the CDR3 reads TGTGCCAGCAGCTTCGCGAACACCGGGGAGCTGTTTTTT. Amino acid sequence: CASSFANTGELFF.

The chain is built from TRBV6-5 and TRBJ1-6; TRBD1 agrees at 7 bases. There are 12 residues in the CDR3. The V segment lost 6 bases and the J segment 9 bases; nucleotides outside the gene matches: 2. Per germline, CDR1 MNHEY and CDR2 SVGAGI. CDR3 residues: CASSRGISPLHF. The DNA of the CDR3 is TGTGCCAGCAGCAGGGGGATTTCACCCCTCCACTTT.

This chain links TRBV5-1 with TRBJ1-4; the match to TRBD1 covers 7 bases. The CDR3 is 15 amino acids. The V gene end was trimmed by 1 base and the J gene end by 0 bases; junction bases not matched to a gene: 0. The germline gives CDR1 SGHRS, CDR2 YFSETQ. CDR3 DNA: TGCGCCAGCAGCTTGCAGGGGGCAACTAATGAAAAACTGTTTTTT. This codes for CASSLQGATNEKLFF. Using reference TRBV5-1 and TRBJ1-4 for the parts outside the CDR3, the full variable domain is KAGVTQTPRYLIKTRGQQVTLSCSPISGHRSVSWYQQTPGQGLQFLFEYFSETQRNKGNFPGRFSGRQFSNSRSEMNVSTLELGDSALYLCASSLQGATNEKLFFGSGTQLSVL.

This sequence joins TRBV19 and TRBJ2-5, with 7 bases matching TRBD1. The ends lost 5 bases at V and 6 bases at J; junction bases unmatched: 9. CDR3 size: 14 residues. In germline, CDR1 is LNHDA, CDR2 SQIVND (reference sequence). The CDR3 sequence is CASSLRQGWQTQYF. DNA of the CDR3: TGTGCCAGTAGTCTCCGACAGGGTTGGCAGACCCAGTACTTC.

V and J are TRBV28 and TRBJ1-2; 8 bases align to TRBD1. The CDR3 consists of 16 residues. V lost 3 bases, J lost 4 bases, and 10 bases stayed unmatched. Per the germline V gene, CDR1 is MDHEN and CDR2 is SYDVKM. CDR3 bases: TGTGCCAGCAGTTTCACCGGGACAGGTGGCCTCTATGGCTACACCTTC. This gives the protein CASSFTGTGGLYGYTF.

The genes are TRBV3-1 (or the pseudogene TRBV3-2) and TRBJ1-4, with 9 bases lining up with TRBD1. J was trimmed by 8 bases and V by 4 bases; bases with no gene match: 11. Looked up from germline, CDR1 is LGHDT and CDR2 is YNNKEL (reference sequence). The CDR3 has 16 amino acids. In DNA, the CDR3 is TGTGCCAGCAGCCCCCTTCTGGGACAGGGTCGAGAAAAACTGTTTTTT. Amino acids: CASSPLLGQGREKLFF.

The chain links TRBV24-1 to TRBJ1-5, with 9 bases lining up with TRBD1. CDR1 and CDR2 (germline): KGHDR, SFDVKD. The CDR3 sequence is 17 residues long. V shed 3 bases, J shed 5 bases, and the junction held 10 bases outside the gene matches. This CDR3 is CATSDIPDRGDDQPQHF. CDR3 sequence (DNA): TGTGCCACCAGTGATATCCCCGACAGGGGGGATGATCAGCCCCAGCATTTT.

The J gene is TRBJ1-1, the V gene TRBV7-3, with 9 nucleotides matching TRBD1. The germline V gene encodes CDR1 SGHTA and CDR2 FQGTGA. The V segment lost 2 bases and the J segment 0 bases; nucleotides outside the gene matches: 10. The CDR3 has 18 amino acids. The CDR3 loop reads CASSLRAGTGLLNTEAFF. DNA for the CDR3: TGTGCCAGCAGCTTACGGGCCGGGACAGGGCTTCTGAACACTGAAGCTTTCTTT.

The sample holds a few counts of this clone. The chain is built from TRBV27 and TRBJ1-1, with D maybe TRBD1 (5 bases). V lost 4 bases to trimming and J lost 3 bases, with 18 bases between them. Germline assignment: CDR1 MNHEY and CDR2 SMNVEV (reference sequence). The CDR3 totals 16 residues. The CDR3 here is CASSSRRQIVYTEAFF. The CDR3, as DNA: TGTGCCAGCAGTTCCCGACGACAGATAGTTTACACTGAAGCTTTCTTT.

This chain uses TRBV3-1 (or the pseudogene TRBV3-2) with TRBJ1-4, with a possible D match to TRBD1 (5 bases). V shed 3 bases and J shed 5 bases, with 13 bases lying between them. The germline V gene encodes CDR1 LGHDT and CDR2 YNNKEL (reference sequence). This CDR3 has 15 amino acids. In DNA, the CDR3 is TGTGCCAGCAGCCACCAGGGAACTGCCAATGAAAAACTGTTTTTT. Encoded protein: CASSHQGTANEKLFF.

The rearrangement links TRBV30 to TRBJ2-5; 9 bases are a match to TRBD1. Germline CDR1 and CDR2: GTSNPN and SVGIG (reference sequence). The junction had 3 bases not matched to a gene; V was cut back by 5 bases and J by 2 bases. The length of the CDR3 is 13 residues. This CDR3 reads CAWGTGLQETQYF. The DNA for the CDR3 is TGTGCCTGGGGGACAGGGCTACAAGAGACCCAGTACTTC.

This clone is a singleton in its sample. The chain links TRBV18 to TRBJ2-5; TRBD2 matches at 11 bases. The V segment lost 5 bases and the J segment 1 base; nucleotides outside the gene matches: 6. The CDR3 runs 16 residues. Germline V gene sequence: CDR1 KGHSH, CDR2 LQKENI. The CDR3 sequence: CASSSRTSGSQETQYF. CDR3 sequence (DNA): TGTGCCAGCTCATCAAGGACTAGCGGGTCCCAAGAGACCCAGTACTTC.

The rearrangement uses TRBV3-1 (or the pseudogene TRBV3-2) and TRBJ2-1, with TRBD2 matching over 12 bases. Germline V gives CDR1 LGHDT, CDR2 YNNKEL (reference sequence). CDR3 length: 14 amino acids. Trimming cost V 6 bases and J 7 bases; bases outside gene matches: 4. DNA for the CDR3: TGTGCCAGCAGTTCTAGCGGGAGGGGAAATGAGCAGTTCTTC. Its protein is CASSSSGRGNEQFF.

J is TRBJ1-5 and V is TRBV2; TRBD1 agrees at 7 bases. This CDR3 spans 13 amino acids. Germline values: CDR1 SNHLY, CDR2 FYNNEI. The V and J ends lost 6 bases and 4 bases, in that order; junction bases with no gene match: 3. The CDR3 DNA reads as TGTGCCAGCAGGGGGGACAGTAATCAGCCCCAGCATTTT. It encodes CASRGDSNQPQHF.

This clone was counted a few times. The CDR3 bases are TGTGCCAGCAGTTCAGGTTACAGTAACACTGAAGCTTTCTTT. Amino acids: CASSSGYSNTEAFF. The V call is TRBV7-2, the J call TRBJ1-1, with unresolved D. The CDR3 is made up of 14 amino acids. V dropped 6 bases and J dropped 2 bases, with 13 bases sitting between them. Germline loops: CDR1 SGHTA, CDR2 FQGNSA.

The chain links TRBV2 to TRBJ1-6; D ambiguous. CDR1 and CDR2 from the germline V gene are SNHLY and FYNNEI. Trimming took 5 bases from V and 7 from J, leaving 9 bases between them. This CDR3 comprises 13 residues. Here the CDR3 reads CASSSPGNSPLHF. The DNA of the CDR3 is TGTGCCAGCAGTTCCCCGGGGAATTCACCCCTCCACTTT.

V usage is TRBV6-5 and J usage is TRBJ2-5, with 8 bases aligning to TRBD1. The length of the CDR3 is 14 residues. The trim removed 7 bases at V and 1 base at J, leaving 5 bases unmatched. Germline loops: CDR1 MNHEY, CDR2 SVGAGI. The CDR3 nucleotides are TGTGCCAGCACCGGGACAGGCCGCCAAGAGACCCAGTACTTC. Amino acids: CASTGTGRQETQYF.

This clone was picked up one time. The chain carries TRBV6-1 and TRBJ1-2; D ambiguous. The CDR3 length is 12 residues. Germline loops: CDR1 MNHNS, CDR2 SASEGT. V was shortened by 4 bases and J by 3 bases, with 6 bases between the two germline ends. CDR3 sequence: CASSGAYYGYTF. CDR3 bases: TGTGCCAGCAGTGGAGCCTACTATGGCTACACCTTC.

This chain connects TRBV5-1 to TRBJ2-3; 10 bases match TRBD2. This CDR3 comprises 18 residues. CDR1 is SGHRS and CDR2 is YFSETQ in the germline V gene. The junction had 10 bases not matched to a gene; V was cut back by 0 bases and J by 3 bases. CDR3 protein: CASSLVPSGSGVTDTQYF. DNA for the CDR3: TGCGCCAGCAGCTTGGTTCCTAGCGGGAGCGGGGTAACAGATACGCAGTATTTT.